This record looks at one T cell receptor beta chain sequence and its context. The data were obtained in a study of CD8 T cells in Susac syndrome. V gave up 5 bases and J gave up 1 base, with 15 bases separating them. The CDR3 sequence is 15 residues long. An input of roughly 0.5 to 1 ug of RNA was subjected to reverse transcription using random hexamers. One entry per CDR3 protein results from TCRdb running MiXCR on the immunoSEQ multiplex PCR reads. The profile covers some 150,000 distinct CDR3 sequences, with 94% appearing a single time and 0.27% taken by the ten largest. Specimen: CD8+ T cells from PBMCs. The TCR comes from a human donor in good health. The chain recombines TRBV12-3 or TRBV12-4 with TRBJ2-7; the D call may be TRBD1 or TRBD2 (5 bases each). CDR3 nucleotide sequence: TGTGCCAGCAGTCCCTCCGGGGCGGCATCCTACGAGCAGTACTTC. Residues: CASSPSGAASYEQYF.